These 13 T cell receptor beta chains originate from one sample sequenced in a study of blood T cell repertoires in COVID-19. Some clones are missing from TCRdb's copy, which holds only in-frame ones; the method was immunoSEQ multiplex PCR. The table records some 140,000 clones, approximately 86% of them present only once. Input material: peripheral blood. The receptors here all came from a man in his 60s with COVID-19, enrolled during active disease.

The V and J genes are TRBV7-2 and TRBJ1-1; the D gene is possibly TRBD1 (5 bases). This CDR3 contains 14 residues. V was trimmed by 2 bases and J by 6 bases, leaving 13 bases between them. In germline, CDR1 is SGHTA, CDR2 FQGNSA. The CDR3 sequence is CASSLQRQFAEAFF. The CDR3, as DNA: TGTGCCAGCAGCTTACAGAGACAGTTCGCTGAAGCTTTCTTT.

J is TRBJ1-6 and V is TRBV6-2 or TRBV6-3, with 8 bases identical to TRBD1. The CDR3 loop spans 15 amino acids. Germline assignment: CDR1 MNHEY and CDR2 SVGEGT. The trim removed 6 bases at V and 6 bases at J, leaving 7 bases unmatched. The CDR3 region is CASSRTTGANSPLHF. Written as DNA, the CDR3 is TGTGCCAGCAGCCGCACGACAGGGGCTAATTCACCCCTCCACTTT.

J is TRBJ2-3 and V is TRBV28; D may be TRBD1 (5 bases). V gave up 7 bases and J gave up 0 bases, with 11 bases separating them. Germline assignment: CDR1 MDHEN and CDR2 SYDVKM. This CDR3 has 14 residues. The CDR3 loop reads CASTAAGSTDTQYF. CDR3 nucleotide sequence: TGTGCCAGCACTGCCGCAGGGAGCACAGATACGCAGTATTTT. The entire variable domain, with the rest obtained from reference TRBV28 and TRBJ2-3, is as follows: DVKVTQSSRYLVKRTGEKVFLECVQDMDHENMFWYRQDPGLGLRLIYFSYDVKMKEKGDIPEGYSVSREKKERFSLILESASTNQTSMYLCASTAAGSTDTQYFGPGTRLTVL.

This clone was seen once. The chain joins TRBV7-2 to TRBJ1-2; TRBD1 aligns across 9 bases. CDR1 is SGHTA and CDR2 is FQGNSA in the germline V gene. The CDR3 has 15 residues. Trimming took 5 bases from V and 4 from J; bases not matched to a gene: 8. The CDR3 DNA is TGTGCCAGCAGCCACCCGGGACAGGGAAGCTATGGCTACACCTTC. Protein product: CASSHPGQGSYGYTF.

DNA of the CDR3: TGCGCCAGCAGCCAAGAGACAGGGACCTATGGCTACACCTTC. Translation: CASSQETGTYGYTF. The chain couples TRBV4-3 to TRBJ1-2, with 7 nucleotides matching TRBD1. Looked up from germline, CDR1 is LGHNA and CDR2 is YSLEER. V shed 0 bases, J shed 4 bases, and the junction held 2 bases outside the gene matches. The CDR3 runs to 14 residues.

This clone was detected only a few times. This chain links TRBV18 with TRBJ2-7, with D tentatively TRBD1 (6 bases). The V gene lost 0 bases and the J gene lost 0 bases, with 12 bases spanning the gap. The CDR3 is made up of 16 amino acids. CDR1 is KGHSH, CDR2 LQKENI, per germline. The CDR3: CASSPPGRGISYEQYF. As DNA, the CDR3 is TGTGCCAGCTCACCACCGGGAAGGGGGATCTCCTACGAGCAGTACTTC.

This clone was recorded once. The rearrangement links TRBV4-3 to TRBJ2-3, with 9 bases matching TRBD2. CDR1 and CDR2 (germline): LGHNA, YSLEER. The CDR3 sequence is 16 residues long. V trimming: 2 bases; J trimming: 5 bases; junction bases outside the gene matches: 8. The CDR3 is CASSQSSSGIRDTQYF. CDR3 coding DNA: TGCGCCAGCAGCCAATCTTCTAGCGGGATTCGAGATACGCAGTATTTT.

The CDR3 protein is CASSVVGAGPTGELFF. CDR3 DNA: TGTGCCAGCAGCGTAGTAGGGGCGGGGCCCACCGGGGAGCTGTTTTTT. The genes are TRBV9 and TRBJ2-2; D may be TRBD2 (6 bases). The CDR3 consists of 16 residues. Trimming stripped 0 bases from V and 4 bases from J, with 13 bases between. Per germline, CDR1 SGDLS and CDR2 YYNGEE.

The sample holds one count of this clone. The genes are TRBV27 and TRBJ2-7; 10 bases are a match to TRBD1. Looked up from germline, CDR1 is MNHEY and CDR2 is SMNVEV (reference sequence). This CDR3 spans 14 amino acids. V shed 5 bases, J shed 6 bases, and the junction held 7 bases outside the gene matches. The CDR3 reads CASSPQTGGSEQYF. Written as DNA, the CDR3 is TGTGCCAGCAGTCCGCAGACAGGGGGCTCCGAGCAGTACTTC.

The genes are TRBV20-1 and TRBJ2-1; D might be TRBD2 (5 bases). Germline CDR1 DFQATT, CDR2 SNEGSKA (reference sequence). Trimming left V 2 bases short and J 10 bases short, with 9 bases between. The CDR3 is made up of 11 amino acids. The CDR3 nucleotides read TGCAGTGCTAGATTCGGGGTGGAGCAGTTCTTC. Encoded protein: CSARFGVEQFF.

This clone was observed once. This chain links TRBV28 with TRBJ1-2, with 10 bases fitting TRBD1. The trim removed 4 bases at V and 7 bases at J, leaving 9 bases unmatched. The CDR3 runs 15 residues. Germline loops: CDR1 MDHEN, CDR2 SYDVKM. As DNA, the CDR3 is TGTGCCAGCAGTTCCCCGGGACAGGGGTTAGTTGGCTACACCTTC. Residues: CASSSPGQGLVGYTF.

The rearrangement uses TRBV11-2 and TRBJ2-5, with D tentatively TRBD2 (6 bases). V was trimmed by 9 bases and J by 8 bases, leaving 25 bases between them. This CDR3 has 15 residues. Germline loops: CDR1 SGHAT, CDR2 FQNNGV. CDR3 bases: TGTGCCAGTGAGGTGGCACCGGGAGCAAGTTCCACCCAGTACTTC. It specifies CASEVAPGASSTQYF.

The CDR3 is CASRLGLAGFSEQYF. CDR3 bases: TGCGCCAGCAGACTTGGACTAGCGGGCTTCTCTGAGCAGTACTTC. The chain is built from TRBV5-1 and TRBJ2-7, with 11 bases aligning to TRBD2. Germline loops: CDR1 SGHRS, CDR2 YFSETQ. Trimming removed 5 bases from V and 7 bases from J; junction bases left unmatched: 11. The CDR3 sequence is 15 residues long. Complete variable domain (other parts from reference TRBV5-1 and TRBJ2-7): KAGVTQTPRYLIKTRGQQVTLSCSPISGHRSVSWYQQTPGQGLQFLFEYFSETQRNKGNFPGRFSGRQFSNSRSEMNVSTLELGDSALYLCASRLGLAGFSEQYFGPGTRLTVT.